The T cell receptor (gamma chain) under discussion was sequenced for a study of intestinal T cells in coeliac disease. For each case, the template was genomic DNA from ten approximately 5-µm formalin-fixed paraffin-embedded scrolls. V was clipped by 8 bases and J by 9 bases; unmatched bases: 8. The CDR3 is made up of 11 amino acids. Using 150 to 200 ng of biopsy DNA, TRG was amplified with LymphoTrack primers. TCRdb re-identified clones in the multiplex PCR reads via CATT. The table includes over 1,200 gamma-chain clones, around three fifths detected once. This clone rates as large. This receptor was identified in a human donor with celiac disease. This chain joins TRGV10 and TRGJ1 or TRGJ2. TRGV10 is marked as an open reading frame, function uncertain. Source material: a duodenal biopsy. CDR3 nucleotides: TGTGCTGCGTGGGATTATGGTAAGAAACTCTTT. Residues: CAAWDYGKKLF.